The 10 T cell receptor beta chains listed next were all sequenced from one sample in a study of blood T cell repertoires in COVID-19. TCRdb's table, derived via immunoSEQ multiplex PCR, lists solely in-frame clones and lacks some. The table records around 160,000 clones, over 70% of them present only once. Sequencing was performed on PBMCs or T cells enriched from blood (not recorded which). Receptors originate from an older woman who had recovered from COVID-19.

The chain employs TRBV5-1 and TRBJ2-2; 10 bases agree with TRBD1. The germline gives CDR1 SGHRS, CDR2 YFSETQ. The CDR3 is made up of 16 amino acids. Trimming at V came to 2 bases and at J to 3 bases, leaving 4 bases not matched to a gene. CDR3: CASSFAGTGDTGELFF. The CDR3 DNA sequence: TGCGCCAGCAGCTTCGCCGGGACAGGGGACACCGGGGAGCTGTTTTTT.

The chain links TRBV5-4 to TRBJ2-7, with no clear D. This CDR3 spans 14 amino acids. V was cut by 4 bases and J by 0 bases, with 11 bases left in between. Germline CDR1 SGHNT, CDR2 YYREEE (reference sequence). The CDR3 DNA follows: TGTGCCAGCAGCCGCGTCTTAAGCTCCTACGAGCAGTACTTC. This gives the protein CASSRVLSSYEQYF.

The chain recombines TRBV18 with TRBJ1-1; possible D gene TRBD1, 6 bases. CDR1 and CDR2 from the germline V gene are KGHSH and LQKENI. V lost 3 bases and J lost 2, with 13 bases in between. The CDR3 has 15 residues. In DNA form, the CDR3 reads TGTGCCAGCTCACCTCGCTCAGGGGCAAACACTGAAGCTTTCTTT. Protein sequence: CASSPRSGANTEAFF.

This clone was observed a single time. The V and J genes are TRBV7-3 and TRBJ2-3; TRBD2 matches at 12 bases. Germline-derived CDR1 and CDR2 are SGHTA and FQGTGA. The CDR3 extends over 14 amino acids. After removal of 4 bases from V and 5 bases from J, the junction contained 1 base not matched to a gene. The CDR3 DNA follows: TGTGCCAGCAGCTCTAGCGGGAGGGGAGATACGCAGTATTTT. It encodes CASSSSGRGDTQYF. The whole variable domain, filled in from reference TRBV7-3 and TRBJ2-3, reads GAGVSQTPSNKVTEKGKYVELRCDPISGHTALYWYRQSLGQGPEFLIYFQGTGAADDSGLPNDRFFAVRPEGSVSTLKIQRTERGDSAVYLCASSSSGRGDTQYFGPGTRLTVL.

V and J are TRBV5-1 and TRBJ2-1; 12 bases are a match to TRBD1. CDR3 length: 15 residues. V was pared by 0 bases and J by 8 bases, with 3 bases of the junction left unmatched. Germline V lookup: CDR1 SGHRS, CDR2 YFSETQ. The CDR3 loop is CASSLGDRGHYEQFF. In nucleotides, the CDR3 is TGCGCCAGCAGCTTGGGGGACAGGGGGCATTATGAGCAGTTCTTC.

This chain links TRBV5-1 with TRBJ1-1; possible D gene TRBD1, 5 bases. The CDR3 runs to 15 residues. Germline loops: CDR1 SGHRS, CDR2 YFSETQ. Trimming stripped 0 bases from V and 0 bases from J, with 9 bases between. The CDR3 reads CASSLDGAVNTEAFF. CDR3 DNA sequence: TGCGCCAGCAGCTTGGATGGGGCGGTGAACACTGAAGCTTTCTTT.

This chain uses TRBV18 with TRBJ2-1; D is possibly TRBD2 (6 bases). With 2 bases removed from V and 2 bases from J, the gap between germline ends came to 10 bases. CDR3 length: 15 amino acids. Per the germline V gene, CDR1 is KGHSH and CDR2 is LQKENI. In nucleotides, the CDR3 is TGTGCCAGCTCACCATCGGGGGTTACCTACAATGAGCAGTTCTTC. Translating it yields CASSPSGVTYNEQFF.

The chain employs TRBV7-8 and TRBJ2-2, with 10 bases matching TRBD1. V gave up 6 bases and J gave up 7 bases; unmatched junction bases: 11. CDR3 length equals 16 residues. Germline CDR1 and CDR2: SGHVS and FQNEAQ. CDR3 in amino acids: CASRDRQGALHGELFF. CDR3 DNA: TGTGCCAGCAGAGATAGACAGGGGGCACTCCACGGGGAGCTGTTTTTT. The complete variable domain, with remaining parts taken from reference TRBV7-8 and TRBJ2-2, reads GAGVSQSPRYKVAKRGQDVALRCDPISGHVSLFWYQQALGQGPEFLTYFQNEAQLDKSGLPSDRFFAERPEGSVSTLKIQRTQQEDSAVYLCASRDRQGALHGELFFGEGSRLTVL.

The J gene is TRBJ2-1, the V gene TRBV5-1; TRBD2 might be the D (5 bases). Germline CDR1 reads SGHRS; CDR2 reads YFSETQ. The germline V and J ends were trimmed by 4 bases and 9 bases, with 17 bases remaining between them. The CDR3 length is 14 residues. The CDR3 region has the DNA TGCGCCAGCAGCCTGGGGATTTCAAGCGGTGAGCAGTTCTTC. This sequence encodes CASSLGISSGEQFF. Drawing the rest from reference TRBV5-1 and TRBJ2-1, the complete variable domain is KAGVTQTPRYLIKTRGQQVTLSCSPISGHRSVSWYQQTPGQGLQFLFEYFSETQRNKGNFPGRFSGRQFSNSRSEMNVSTLELGDSALYLCASSLGISSGEQFFGPGTRLTVL.

This chain connects TRBV7-2 to TRBJ2-2; TRBD2 aligns across 11 bases. The CDR3 is 15 amino acids. The germline CDR1 and CDR2 sequences are SGHTA and FQGNSA. V trimming: 5 bases; J trimming: 10 bases; junction bases outside the gene matches: 9. The CDR3 region is CASSPDSGRAEELFF. CDR3 in DNA: TGTGCCAGCAGCCCCGATAGCGGGAGGGCCGAGGAGCTGTTTTTT.